This T cell receptor beta chain emerged from a study of cytomegalovirus exposure and HLA in healthy donors. Study-wide background: Early released data comprised tens of millions of unique TCRs from HLA-typed donors.

Study-level findings and limits: TCR beta V segments were, for the most part, productive about 87% or about 30% of the time in an earlier analysis. An analysis that was carried out later associated approximately 15,000 TCR beta sequences with HLA alleles at 0.05 false discovery rate.

For this clone: As yet, its antigen is unknown.

The PCR had 60 Vbeta and 13 Jbeta primers. Profiling relied on immunoSEQ multiplex PCR, and the TCRdb table lists in-frame clones only, not all of them. Its clone listing holds roughly 140,000 clones. Healthy bone marrow donors made up the donor group. Germline CDR1 and CDR2: LNHNV and YYDKDF (reference sequence). The CDR3 runs to 16 residues. Trimming pared 1 base from V and 0 bases from J, leaving 10 bases between. Source material: PBMCs. This TCR came from a man between 40 and 49 years old in good health and CMV-seronegative. The chain couples TRBV15 to TRBJ2-1; tentatively, D is TRBD2 (6 bases). CDR3 sequence: CATSRGAGSSYNEQFF. CDR3 bases: TGTGCCACCAGCAGAGGGGCGGGGAGCTCCTACAATGAGCAGTTCTTC.